The present T cell receptor (beta chain) was sequenced within a study of cytomegalovirus exposure and HLA in healthy donors. Comment on this clone: Its antigen is still unknown. One end of the junction is discordant with germline, which a read error may explain.

Notes on the study in general: Differences between HLA loci emerged in a later analysis of TCR association rates, with DRB1 most and HLA-C fewest. The study listed some 160 cytomegalovirus-associated TCR beta chains. Within an earlier analysis, most TCR beta V segments proved productive either about 87% or about 30% of the time.

Germline V gene data show CDR1 as SEHNR and CDR2 as FQNEAQ (reference sequence). CDR3 size: 14 residues. PCR amplification relied on 60 Vbeta primers (plus 13 Jbeta primers). The repertoire was sequenced with immunoSEQ multiplex PCR; TCRdb's copy has only in-frame clones and lacks some. The repertoire holds about 170,000 clones, more than 65% seen once, with approximately 1.6% in the top ten. Sequencing was done on a sample of PBMCs. The rearrangement joins TRBV7-9 to TRBJ2-7; no clear D gene. The source is a male donor in good health and CMV-seronegative. DNA of the CDR3: TGTTCCAGCAGCTTAGATCCGGGTGGCTACGAGCAGTACTTC. This encodes CSSSLDPGGYEQYF.